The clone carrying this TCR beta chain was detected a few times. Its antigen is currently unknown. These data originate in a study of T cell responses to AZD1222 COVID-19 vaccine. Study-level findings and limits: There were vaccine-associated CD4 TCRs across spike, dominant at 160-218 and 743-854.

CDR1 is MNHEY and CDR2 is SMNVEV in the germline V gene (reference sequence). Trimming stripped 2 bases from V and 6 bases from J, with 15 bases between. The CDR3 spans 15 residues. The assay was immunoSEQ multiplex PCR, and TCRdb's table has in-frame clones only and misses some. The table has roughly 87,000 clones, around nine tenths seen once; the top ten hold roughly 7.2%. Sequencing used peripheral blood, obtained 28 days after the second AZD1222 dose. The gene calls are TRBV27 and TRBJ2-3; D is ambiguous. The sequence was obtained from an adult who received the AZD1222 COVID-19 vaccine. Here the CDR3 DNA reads TGTGCCAGCAGTTTAAACTCCCCTATTCGTGATACGCAGTATTTT. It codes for CASSLNSPIRDTQYF.